The clone carrying this T cell receptor (beta chain) turned up a few times. The sample comes from a study of T-cell reconstitution after alpha-beta-depleted transplantation in children. Unique molecular identifiers were incorporated into the prepared TCRbeta library. TCRdb re-called the PCR reads with MiXCR, one entry per CDR3 protein. The data contain roughly 190,000 distinct CDR3 sequences, just over 14% of them singletons. With 5 bases clipped from V and 1 base from J, the junction kept 7 bases outside the gene matches. The CDR3 is 16 residues long. This TCR was recovered from a human donor who donated a stem cell graft to a child with acute lymphoblastic leukemia. The chain employs TRBV12-3 or TRBV12-4 and TRBJ1-3; 8 bases align to TRBD1. The sequences come from PBMCs from the stem cell graft donor, collected from the stem cell graft. The CDR3 coding sequence is TGTGCCAGCAGTGACCGACAGGGGATATCTGGAAACACCATATATTTT. This encodes CASSDRQGISGNTIYF.